Listed below are T cell receptor beta chains from one sample, sequenced in a study of OX40 agonist ivuxolimab in advanced cancers. Clones were sequenced by immunoSEQ multiplex PCR, and TCRdb holds only the in-frame ones, with some missing. The sample has some 8,900 clones; just under 70% are singletons. Material: CD4+ or CD8+ T cells sorted from blood, obtained in a trial of the OX40 agonist ivuxolimab. The receptors were gathered from an adult with an advanced solid tumor such as melanoma, head and neck, liver or kidney cancer. The CDR3 runs from the conserved cysteine through the conserved F or W. D genes are given only for firm matches.

TRBJ2-3	TRBV2	-	CASSDVLANTDTQYF
TRBJ2-3	TRBV7-9	-	CASSSPFSDTQYF
TRBJ2-3	TRBV15	-	CATSIRDIASTDTQYF
TRBJ2-3	TRBV9	TRBD1	CASSVLGQGSTDTQYF
TRBJ1-1	TRBV25-1	-	CASSKGDFEAFF
TRBJ2-1	TRBV7-6	-	CASSPPRGNEQFF
TRBJ2-2	TRBV29-1	-	CSVEGGNTGELFF
TRBJ2-1	TRBV11-2	-	CASSLDGYSYNEQFF
TRBJ2-1	TRBV5-1	-	CASSLRAYNEQFF
TRBJ1-5	TRBV7-6	-	CASSQDRNQPQHF
TRBJ1-2	TRBV11-2	-	CASSTGRTGIYGYTF
TRBJ2-7	TRBV19	-	CASSIGGTFGDEQYF
TRBJ2-2	TRBV7-3	-	CASSRGDTGELFF
TRBJ1-5	TRBV28	-	CASSPLREDVQPQHF
TRBJ2-3	TRBV13	TRBD2	CASSSRLAEPTDTQYF